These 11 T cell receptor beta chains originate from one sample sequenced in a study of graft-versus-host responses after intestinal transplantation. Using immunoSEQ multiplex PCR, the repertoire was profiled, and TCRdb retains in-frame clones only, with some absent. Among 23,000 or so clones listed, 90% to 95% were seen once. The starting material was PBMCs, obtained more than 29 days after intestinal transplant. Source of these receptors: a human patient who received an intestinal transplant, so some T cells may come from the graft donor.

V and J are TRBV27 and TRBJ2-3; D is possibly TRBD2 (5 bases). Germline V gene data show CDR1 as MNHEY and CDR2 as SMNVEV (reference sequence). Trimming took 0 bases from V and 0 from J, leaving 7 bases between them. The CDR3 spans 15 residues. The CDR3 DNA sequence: TGTGCCAGCAGTTTATCGCGCGGGAGCACAGATACGCAGTATTTT. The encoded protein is CASSLSRGSTDTQYF.

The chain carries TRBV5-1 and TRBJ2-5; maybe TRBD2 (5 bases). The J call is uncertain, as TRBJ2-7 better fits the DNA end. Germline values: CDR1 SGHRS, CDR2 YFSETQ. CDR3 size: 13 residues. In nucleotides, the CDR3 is TGCGCCAGCAGTGTAGGACCGGCGGGCGAGCAGTACTTC. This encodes CASSVGPAGEQYF.

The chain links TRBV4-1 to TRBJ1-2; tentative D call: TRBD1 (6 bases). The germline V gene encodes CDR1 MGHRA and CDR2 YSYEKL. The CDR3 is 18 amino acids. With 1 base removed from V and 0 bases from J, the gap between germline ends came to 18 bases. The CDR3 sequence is CASSQGRGRGPANYGYTF. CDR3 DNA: TGCGCCAGCAGCCAAGGTCGGGGCAGGGGCCCAGCTAACTATGGCTACACCTTC.

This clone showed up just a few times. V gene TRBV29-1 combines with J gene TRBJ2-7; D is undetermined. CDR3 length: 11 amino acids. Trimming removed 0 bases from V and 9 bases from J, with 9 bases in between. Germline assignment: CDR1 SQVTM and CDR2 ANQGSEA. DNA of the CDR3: TGCAGCGTTGAAGATTTTAACGGGCAGTACTTC. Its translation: CSVEDFNGQYF.

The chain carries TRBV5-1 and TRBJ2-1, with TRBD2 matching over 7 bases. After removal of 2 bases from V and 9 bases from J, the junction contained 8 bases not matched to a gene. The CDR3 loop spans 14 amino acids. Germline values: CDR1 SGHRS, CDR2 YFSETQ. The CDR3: CASSFPSGGGEQFF. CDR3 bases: TGCGCCAGCAGCTTCCCGTCGGGAGGAGGTGAGCAGTTCTTC.

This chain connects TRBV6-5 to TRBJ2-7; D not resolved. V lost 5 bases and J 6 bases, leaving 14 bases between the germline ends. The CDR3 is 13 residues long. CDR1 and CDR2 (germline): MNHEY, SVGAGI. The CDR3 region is CASSRSVRAEQYF. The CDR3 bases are TGTGCCAGCAGTAGGTCCGTTCGGGCCGAGCAGTACTTC.

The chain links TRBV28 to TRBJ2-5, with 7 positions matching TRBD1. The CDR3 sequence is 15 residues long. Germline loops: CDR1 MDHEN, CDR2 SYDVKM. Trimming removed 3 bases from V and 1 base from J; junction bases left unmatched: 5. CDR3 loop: CASSFRDRAQETQYF. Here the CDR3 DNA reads TGTGCCAGCAGTTTCCGGGACAGAGCCCAAGAGACCCAGTACTTC.

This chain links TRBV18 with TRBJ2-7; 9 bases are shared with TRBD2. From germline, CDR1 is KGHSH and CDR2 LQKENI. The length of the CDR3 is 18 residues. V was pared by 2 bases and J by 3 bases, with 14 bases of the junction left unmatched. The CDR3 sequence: CASSPVRGGGRMDYEQYF. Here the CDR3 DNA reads TGTGCCAGCTCACCAGTGCGGGGGGGCGGGAGAATGGACTACGAGCAGTACTTC. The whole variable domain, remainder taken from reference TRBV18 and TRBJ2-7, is NAGVMQNPRHLVRRRGQEARLRCSPMKGHSHVYWYRQLPEEGLKFMVYLQKENIIDESGMPKERFSAEFPKEGPSILRIQQVVRGDSAAYFCASSPVRGGGRMDYEQYFGPGTRLTVT.

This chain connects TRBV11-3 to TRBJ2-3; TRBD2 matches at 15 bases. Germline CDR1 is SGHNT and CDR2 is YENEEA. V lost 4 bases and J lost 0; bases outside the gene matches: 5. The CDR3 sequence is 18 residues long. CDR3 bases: TGTGCCAGCAGCTCCAGGACTAGCGGGGGGGCCAGCACAGATACGCAGTATTTT. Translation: CASSSRTSGGASTDTQYF.

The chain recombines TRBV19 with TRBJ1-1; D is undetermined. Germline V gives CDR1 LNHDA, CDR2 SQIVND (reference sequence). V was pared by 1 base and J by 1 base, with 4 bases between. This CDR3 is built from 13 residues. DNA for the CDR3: TGTGCCAGTAGTATAGGTCCGAACACTGAAGCTTTCTTT. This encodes CASSIGPNTEAFF.

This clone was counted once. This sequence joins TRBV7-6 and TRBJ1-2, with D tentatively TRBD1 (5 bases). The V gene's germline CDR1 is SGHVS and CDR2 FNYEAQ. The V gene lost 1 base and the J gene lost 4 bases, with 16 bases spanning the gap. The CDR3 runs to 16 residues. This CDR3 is CASSLGEAGSSYGYTF. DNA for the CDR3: TGTGCCAGCAGCTTAGGGGAGGCAGGGAGTAGCTATGGCTACACCTTC.